This T cell receptor beta chain was captured in a study of early T cells in non-severe SARS-CoV-2 infection. Turning to the study itself: Sequencing of bulk RNA from unsorted whole blood was done, without chain pairing.

This clonotype has a count of ten or more. Using its own MiXCR run on the 5' RACE reads, TCRdb lists one record per CDR3 protein. Among approximately 32,000 distinct CDR3 sequences listed, roughly 4.5% were seen once. The specimen sequenced was whole blood. This clonotype was sampled from an adult who was a healthcare worker with PCR-confirmed SARS-CoV-2 infection or an uninfected control (not recorded which).

The CDR3 here is CASSLWTSGANTQYF. CDR3 DNA sequence: TGTGCCAGCAGCCTCTGGACTAGCGGGGCCAATACGCAGTATTTT. V gene TRBV7-3 combines with J gene TRBJ2-3; 12 nucleotides line up with TRBD2. CDR1 SGHTA and CDR2 FQGTGA come from the germline V gene. Losses at the gene ends were 5 bases for V and 7 bases for J; bases not matched to a gene: 7. The CDR3 length is 15 residues.